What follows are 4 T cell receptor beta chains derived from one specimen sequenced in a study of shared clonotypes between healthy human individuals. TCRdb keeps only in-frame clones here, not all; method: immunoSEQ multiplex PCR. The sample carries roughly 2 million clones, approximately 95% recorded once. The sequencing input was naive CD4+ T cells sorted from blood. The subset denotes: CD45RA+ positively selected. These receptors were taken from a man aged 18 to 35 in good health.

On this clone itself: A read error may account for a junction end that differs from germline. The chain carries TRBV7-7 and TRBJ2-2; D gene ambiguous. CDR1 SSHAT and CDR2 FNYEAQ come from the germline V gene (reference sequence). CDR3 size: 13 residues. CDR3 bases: TGTGCTAGCAGCTTAGTGGGCGCCGGGGAGCTGTTTTTT. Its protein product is CASSLVGAGELFF.

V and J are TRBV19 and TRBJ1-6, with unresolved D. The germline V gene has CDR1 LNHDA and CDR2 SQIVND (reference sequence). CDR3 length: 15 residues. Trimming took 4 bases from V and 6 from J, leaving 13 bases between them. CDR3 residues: CASSTYSGINSPLHF. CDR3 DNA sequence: TGTGCCAGTAGTACTTACAGCGGGATTAATTCACCCCTCCACTTT.

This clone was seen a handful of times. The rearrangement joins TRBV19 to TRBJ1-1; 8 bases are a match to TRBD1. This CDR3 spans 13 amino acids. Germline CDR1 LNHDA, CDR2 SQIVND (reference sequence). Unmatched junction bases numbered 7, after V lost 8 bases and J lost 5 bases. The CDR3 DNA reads TGTGCCAGTTGCAGGACAGGGCAGACTGAAGCTTTCTTT. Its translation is CASCRTGQTEAFF.

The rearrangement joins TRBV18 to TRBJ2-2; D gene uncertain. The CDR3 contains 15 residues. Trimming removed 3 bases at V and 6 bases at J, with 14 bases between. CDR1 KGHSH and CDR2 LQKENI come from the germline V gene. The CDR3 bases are TGTGCCAGCTCACCTATGTCTGAGCGCGCCGGGGAGCTGTTTTTT. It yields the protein CASSPMSERAGELFF.